Listed below are T cell receptor beta chains from one sample, sequenced in a study of cytomegalovirus exposure and HLA in healthy donors. Some clones are missing from TCRdb's copy, which holds only in-frame ones; the method was immunoSEQ multiplex PCR. The table lists 140,000 to 150,000 clones, 65% to 75% of them singletons. The sample comprised PBMCs. These TCRs come from a man between 60 and 75 years old in good health and CMV-seronegative. CDR3s include the opening cysteine and the closing phenylalanine or tryptophan. A D gene is named only where the DNA matches it firmly. Rows give clone size only sometimes, using once, few, many, or a class for an expanded clone.

cdr3_length: 14; clone_size: -; j_call: TRBJ2-4; v_call: TRBV5-5; d_call: TRBD1; cdr3_aa: CASSTRQGLNIQYF; cdr3_nt: TGTGCCAGCAGCACCCGACAGGGATTAAACATTCAGTACTTC
cdr3_length: 15; clone_size: -; j_call: TRBJ1-2; v_call: TRBV15; d_call: -; cdr3_aa: CATSTGSAQTSGYTF; cdr3_nt: TGTGCCACCAGCACCGGGTCGGCCCAAACCAGTGGCTACACCTTC
cdr3_length: 14; clone_size: -; j_call: TRBJ2-1; v_call: TRBV7-6; d_call: -; cdr3_aa: CASSSPAVHNEQFF; cdr3_nt: TGTGCCAGCAGCTCCCCGGCGGTACACAATGAGCAGTTCTTC
cdr3_length: 14; clone_size: -; j_call: TRBJ2-7; v_call: TRBV5-6; d_call: TRBD1; cdr3_aa: CASSFTGQVHEQYF; cdr3_nt: TGTGCCAGCAGCTTCACGGGACAGGTTCACGAGCAGTACTTC
cdr3_length: 15; clone_size: -; j_call: TRBJ1-3; v_call: TRBV30; d_call: -; cdr3_aa: CAWSVAVRAGNTIYF; cdr3_nt: TGTGCCTGGAGTGTTGCGGTGCGAGCTGGAAACACCATATATTTT
cdr3_length: 15; clone_size: -; j_call: TRBJ2-7; v_call: TRBV7-2; d_call: TRBD2; cdr3_aa: CASSLDPAGYYEQYF; cdr3_nt: TGTGCCAGCAGCTTAGATCCAGCGGGGTACTACGAGCAGTACTTC
cdr3_length: 14; clone_size: -; j_call: TRBJ2-7; v_call: TRBV5-4; d_call: TRBD1; cdr3_aa: CASSWGTGTYEQYF; cdr3_nt: TGTGCCAGCAGCTGGGGGACAGGAACCTACGAGCAGTACTTC
cdr3_length: 12; clone_size: -; j_call: TRBJ1-1; v_call: TRBV5-4; d_call: -; cdr3_aa: CASSLDPAEAFF; cdr3_nt: TGTGCCAGCAGCTTGGACCCAGCGGAGGCTTTCTTT
cdr3_length: 15; clone_size: -; j_call: TRBJ1-1; v_call: TRBV6-6; d_call: TRBD1; cdr3_aa: CASNGQGEGDTEAFF; cdr3_nt: TGTGCCAGCAACGGACAGGGGGAGGGGGACACTGAAGCTTTCTTT
cdr3_length: 16; clone_size: -; j_call: TRBJ1-2; v_call: TRBV27; d_call: TRBD1; cdr3_aa: CASSYTGTGVNYGYTF; cdr3_nt: TGTGCCAGCAGTTACACCGGGACAGGAGTGAACTATGGCTACACCTTC
cdr3_length: 18; clone_size: -; j_call: TRBJ1-3; v_call: TRBV9; d_call: -; cdr3_aa: CASSVARSPESSGNTIYF; cdr3_nt: TGTGCCAGCAGCGTAGCTCGATCTCCGGAGAGCTCTGGAAACACCATATATTTT
cdr3_length: 14; clone_size: -; j_call: TRBJ1-2; v_call: TRBV5-1; d_call: TRBD1; cdr3_aa: CASSLLTGIDGYTF; cdr3_nt: TGCGCCAGCAGCTTACTGACAGGGATAGATGGCTACACCTTC
cdr3_length: 13; clone_size: -; j_call: TRBJ2-7; v_call: TRBV7-8; d_call: -; cdr3_aa: CASSLGSTYEQYF; cdr3_nt: TGTGCCAGCAGCTTAGGGAGTACCTACGAGCAGTACTTC
cdr3_length: 16; clone_size: -; j_call: TRBJ2-3; v_call: TRBV7-7; d_call: TRBD2; cdr3_aa: CASSLELAGGTDTQYF; cdr3_nt: TGTGCCAGCAGCTTAGAACTAGCGGGAGGAACAGATACGCAGTATTTT
cdr3_length: 15; clone_size: -; j_call: TRBJ1-1; v_call: TRBV9; d_call: -; cdr3_aa: CASSVDQGKNTEAFF; cdr3_nt: TGTGCCAGCAGCGTAGATCAGGGGAAGAACACTGAAGCTTTCTTT
cdr3_length: 12; clone_size: -; j_call: TRBJ2-7; v_call: TRBV7-9; d_call: -; cdr3_aa: CASSLISYEQYF; cdr3_nt: TGTGCCAGCAGCTTAATCAGCTACGAGCAGTACTTC
cdr3_length: 12; clone_size: -; j_call: TRBJ2-1; v_call: TRBV29-1; d_call: -; cdr3_aa: CSVLESYNEQFF; cdr3_nt: TGCAGCGTCCTAGAATCCTACAATGAGCAGTTCTTC
cdr3_length: 15; clone_size: few; j_call: TRBJ2-5; v_call: TRBV9; d_call: -; cdr3_aa: CASSVDHRVQETQYF; cdr3_nt: TGTGCCAGCAGCGTAGATCACAGGGTACAAGAGACCCAGTACTTC
cdr3_length: 16; clone_size: -; j_call: TRBJ1-1; v_call: TRBV18; d_call: TRBD1; cdr3_aa: CASSRTTGEQAKEAFF; cdr3_nt: TGTGCCAGCTCACGAACCACAGGGGAACAGGCCAAGGAAGCTTTCTTT
cdr3_length: 14; clone_size: -; j_call: TRBJ1-1; v_call: TRBV10-1; d_call: -; cdr3_aa: CASSMSGENTEAFF; cdr3_nt: TGCGCCAGCAGTATGTCGGGGGAGAACACTGAAGCTTTCTTT
cdr3_length: 14; clone_size: -; j_call: TRBJ1-2; v_call: TRBV28; d_call: TRBD1; cdr3_aa: CASASTGGNIPYTF; cdr3_nt: TGTGCCAGTGCTTCGACAGGGGGCAACATACCCTACACCTTC
cdr3_length: 15; clone_size: -; j_call: TRBJ1-5; v_call: TRBV9; d_call: TRBD1; cdr3_aa: CASSATGTLNQPQHF; cdr3_nt: TGTGCCAGCAGCGCGACAGGGACCCTTAATCAGCCCCAGCATTTT
cdr3_length: 15; clone_size: -; j_call: TRBJ2-5; v_call: TRBV27; d_call: TRBD2; cdr3_aa: CASSLLAGGGETQYF; cdr3_nt: TGTGCCAGCAGCCTTCTAGCGGGGGGGGGAGAGACCCAGTACTTC